This TCR beta chain was sequenced for a study of cytomegalovirus exposure and HLA in healthy donors. The CDR3 consists of 17 residues. From germline, CDR1 is SEHNR and CDR2 FQNEAQ (reference sequence). V dropped 5 bases and J dropped 4; count of bases not matched to a gene: 7. Only in-frame clones appear in the TCRdb table, and some are missing; sequencing was by immunoSEQ multiplex PCR. The repertoire holds 100,000 to 150,000 clones, with about nine tenths as singletons. The source material was PBMCs. The chain carries TRBV7-9 and TRBJ2-1; TRBD2 aligns across 14 bases. This TCR came from a woman younger than 35 in good health and CMV-seronegative. The CDR3 reads CASSPGTSGREYNEQFF. The CDR3 DNA is TGTGCCAGCAGCCCCGGGACTAGCGGGAGAGAGTACAATGAGCAGTTCTTC.